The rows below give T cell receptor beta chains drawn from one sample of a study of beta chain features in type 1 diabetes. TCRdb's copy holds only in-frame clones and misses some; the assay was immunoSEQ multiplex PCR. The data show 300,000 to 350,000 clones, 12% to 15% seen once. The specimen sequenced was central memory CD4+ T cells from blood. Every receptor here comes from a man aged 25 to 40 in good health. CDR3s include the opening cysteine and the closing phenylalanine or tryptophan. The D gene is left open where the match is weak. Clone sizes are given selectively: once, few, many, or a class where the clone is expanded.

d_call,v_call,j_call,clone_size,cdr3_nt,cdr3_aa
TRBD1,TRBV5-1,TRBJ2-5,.,TGCGCCAGCAGCGACCCGACAGGGGTCGAGACCCAGTACTTC,CASSDPTGVETQYF
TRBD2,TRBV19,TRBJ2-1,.,TGTGCCAGTAGTATACCAAAGATAGCGGGAGTATACTACAATGAGCAGTTCTTC,CASSIPKIAGVYYNEQFF
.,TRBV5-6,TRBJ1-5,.,TGTGCCAGCAGCGTGGGGGGGTATAGCAATCAGCCCCAGCATTTT,CASSVGGYSNQPQHF
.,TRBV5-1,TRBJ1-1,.,TGCGCCAGCAGCTTGGCCCTAGTGAACACTGAAGCTTTCTTT,CASSLALVNTEAFF
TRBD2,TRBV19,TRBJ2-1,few,TGTGCCAGTAGTATTCGCTCTCGGTCTAGCGGGAGCCCTGGGTATGAGCAGTTCTTC,CASSIRSRSSGSPGYEQFF
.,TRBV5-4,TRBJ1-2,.,TGTGCCAGCAGCAGAGCAGGGCGGGGAGACTATGGCTACACCTTC,CASSRAGRGDYGYTF
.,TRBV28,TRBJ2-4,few,TGTGCCAGCTCAGTCCGATCGCTAGCCAAAAACATTCAGTACTTC,CASSVRSLAKNIQYF
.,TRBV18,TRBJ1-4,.,TGTGCCAGCTCACCCTGGACCCGGCGACGGGGCGAAAAACTGTTTTTT,CASSPWTRRRGEKLFF
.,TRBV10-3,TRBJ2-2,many,TGTGCCATAGGACTCCCCGGGGAGCTGTTTTTT,CAIGLPGELFF
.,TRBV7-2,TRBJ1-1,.,TGTGCCAGCAGCTTTCCAGGCCGTGAAGCTTTCTTT,CASSFPGREAFF
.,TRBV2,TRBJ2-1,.,TGTGCCAGCAGTGACTTTAGCTCCTACAATGAGCAGTTCTTC,CASSDFSSYNEQFF
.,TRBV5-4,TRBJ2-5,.,TGTGCCAGCAGCTTGATTTCCGGTGAGAGAGGCCAGTACTTC,CASSLISGERGQYF
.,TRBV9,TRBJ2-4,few,TGTGCCAGCAGCGTAAGTGAGGATAGCTGGGAAAAGTACTTC,CASSVSEDSWEKYF
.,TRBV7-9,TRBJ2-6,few,TGTGCCAGCAGCTTTGGGCCCGGCGGGGCCAACGTCCTGACTTTC,CASSFGPGGANVLTF
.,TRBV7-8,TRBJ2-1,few,TGTGCCAGCAGCCCCTCGGGGGATTATGAGCAGTTCTTC,CASSPSGDYEQFF
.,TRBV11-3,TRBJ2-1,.,TGTGCCAGCAGCTTAACCCACTCCTACAATGAGCAGTTCTTC,CASSLTHSYNEQFF
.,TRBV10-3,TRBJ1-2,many,TGTGCCATCAGTGAGAAAATAGACTATGGCTACACCTTC,CAISEKIDYGYTF
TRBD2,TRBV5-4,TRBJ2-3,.,TGTGCCAGCAGCAAAGGCCGGACTAGCGGCACAGATACGCAGTATTTT,CASSKGRTSGTDTQYF
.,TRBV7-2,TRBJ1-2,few,TGTGCCAGCAGCCCCAGGCCAGGGGCGGGCAACTATGGCTACACCTTC,CASSPRPGAGNYGYTF
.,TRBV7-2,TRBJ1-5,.,TGTGCCAGCAGCTCGCAGCCCGATCAGCCCCAGCATTTT,CASSSQPDQPQHF
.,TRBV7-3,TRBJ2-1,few,TGTGCCAGCAGCTTATCAACCGCCTCGTACAATGAGCAGTTCTTC,CASSLSTASYNEQFF
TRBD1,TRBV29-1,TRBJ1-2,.,TGCAGCGGTTCAACCGGGACAGGGTATGGCTACACCTTC,CSGSTGTGYGYTF
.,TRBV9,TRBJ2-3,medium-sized,TGTGCCAGCAGCCCCCTTGGAGATACGCAGTATTTT,CASSPLGDTQYF
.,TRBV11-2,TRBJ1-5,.,TGTGCCAGCAGCTCAGATTTTGGGTTGCATCAGCCCCAGCATTTT,CASSSDFGLHQPQHF
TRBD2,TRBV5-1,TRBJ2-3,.,TGCGCCAGCAGGGAGTGGGGTCTAGCGGGAGTGGAAGATACGCAGTATTTT,CASREWGLAGVEDTQYF
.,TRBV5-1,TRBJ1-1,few,TGCGCCAGCAGCTTGGAAGGGGGAAGGACTGAAGCTTTCTTT,CASSLEGGRTEAFF
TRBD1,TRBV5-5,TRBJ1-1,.,TGTGCCAGCAGCTTCGGACAGGGCAGGAACACTGAAGCTTTCTTT,CASSFGQGRNTEAFF
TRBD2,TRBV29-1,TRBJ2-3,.,TGCAGCGATATAACTAGCGGGGGGGCAGATACGCAGTATTTT,CSDITSGGADTQYF
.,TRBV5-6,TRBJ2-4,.,TGTGCCAGCAGCAGGGCGGGTAGGGACATTCAGTACTTC,CASSRAGRDIQYF
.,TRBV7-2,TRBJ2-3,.,TGTGCCAGCAGCTTACTAGTCACAGATACGCAGTATTTT,CASSLLVTDTQYF
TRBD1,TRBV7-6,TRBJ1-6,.,TGTGCCGGCAGCTTGGGTACAGGGGGCGCCCTCCACTTT,CAGSLGTGGALHF
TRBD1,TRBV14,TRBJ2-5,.,TGTGCCAGCAGCCCCCGGACAGGTTCCAAAGAGACCCAGTACTTC,CASSPRTGSKETQYF
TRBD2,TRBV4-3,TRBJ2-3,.,TGCGCCAGCAGCCCCCTAGCGGGGAGCACAGATACGCAGTATTTT,CASSPLAGSTDTQYF
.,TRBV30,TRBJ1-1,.,TGTGCCTGGACCGGCACAGGCCGGTCGGCTGAAGCTTTCTTT,CAWTGTGRSAEAFF
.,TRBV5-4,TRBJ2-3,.,TGTGCCAGCAGCAATGGGGACCTCGCAAGCACAGATACGCAGTATTTT,CASSNGDLASTDTQYF
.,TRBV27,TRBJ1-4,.,TGTGCCAGCAGTCCAGGGGACCTTATCAAGAGACTGTTTTTT,CASSPGDLIKRLFF
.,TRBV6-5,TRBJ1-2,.,TGTGCCAGCAGTCCGGGGCGGTCTCGCTATGGCTACACCTTC,CASSPGRSRYGYTF
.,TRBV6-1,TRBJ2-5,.,TGTGCCAGCAGTTACGGGGAGACCCAGTACTTC,CASSYGETQYF
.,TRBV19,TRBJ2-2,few,TGTGCCAGTAGTACCCAGGGGCTACGGGTAGGCGGGGAGCTGTTTTTT,CASSTQGLRVGGELFF